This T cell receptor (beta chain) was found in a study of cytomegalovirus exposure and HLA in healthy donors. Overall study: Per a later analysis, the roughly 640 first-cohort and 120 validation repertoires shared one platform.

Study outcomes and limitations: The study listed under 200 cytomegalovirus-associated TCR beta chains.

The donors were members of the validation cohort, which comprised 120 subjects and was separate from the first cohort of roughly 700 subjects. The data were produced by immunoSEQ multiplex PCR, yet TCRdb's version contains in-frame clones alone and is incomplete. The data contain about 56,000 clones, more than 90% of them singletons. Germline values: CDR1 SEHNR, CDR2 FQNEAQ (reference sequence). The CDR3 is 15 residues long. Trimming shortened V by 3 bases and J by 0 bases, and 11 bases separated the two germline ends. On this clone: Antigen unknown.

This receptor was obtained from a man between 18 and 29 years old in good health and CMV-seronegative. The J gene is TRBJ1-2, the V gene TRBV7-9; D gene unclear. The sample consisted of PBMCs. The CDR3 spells CASSFPQAPNYGYTF. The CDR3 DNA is TGTGCCAGCAGCTTCCCCCAAGCCCCTAACTATGGCTACACCTTC.